The clone carrying this TCR beta chain has just a few counts. The data are from a study of identical twins. This CDR3 has 14 residues. J was trimmed by 8 bases and V by 6 bases; bases with no gene match: 10. CDR1 MDHEN and CDR2 SYDVKM come from the germline V gene. TCRdb re-derived calls from the 5' RACE reads in MiXCR, one entry per CDR3 protein. The profile shows roughly 260,000 distinct CDR3 sequences, about 7.5% of them singletons. This sample was also put to use in a study of yellow fever vaccine responses in identical twins.

The sequence derives from a woman in her late teens or twenties in good health. The chain couples TRBV28 to TRBJ2-5; 9 bases agree with TRBD1. Sequencing input: CD8+ T cells sorted from blood. The DNA of the CDR3 is TGTGCCAGCAGCACGCCGGGACAGGGCGTAACCCAGTACTTC. Translating it yields CASSTPGQGVTQYF.